This is a list of T cell receptor beta chains from one sample in a study of blood T cell repertoires in COVID-19. Data came from immunoSEQ multiplex PCR; TCRdb stores just in-frame clones and leaves some out. Seen here are roughly 330,000 clones, 70% to 90% observed once, and the top ten hold roughly a tenth. Sequencing was performed on PBMCs or T cells enriched from blood (not recorded which). The receptors derive from a young woman who had recovered from COVID-19. The CDR3 runs from the conserved cysteine through the conserved F or W. The order of the fields is D gene, CDR3 length, J gene, V gene, clone size, CDR3 protein, CDR3 DNA. The D gene is left open where the match is weak. The size field is filled for only some rows; it gives once, few, many or a size class.

d_call: .
cdr3_length: 14
j_call: TRBJ2-7
v_call: TRBV6-5
clone_size: .
cdr3_aa: CASSSSGTVYEQYF
cdr3_nt: TGTGCCAGCAGTTCTTCTGGGACTGTCTACGAGCAGTACTTC

d_call: TRBD1
cdr3_length: 14
j_call: TRBJ1-1
v_call: TRBV30
clone_size: .
cdr3_aa: CAWRKGQGWPEAFF
cdr3_nt: TGTGCCTGGAGAAAGGGACAGGGGTGGCCTGAAGCTTTCTTT

d_call: TRBD1
cdr3_length: 15
j_call: TRBJ1-2
v_call: TRBV4-1
clone_size: .
cdr3_aa: CASSPLGQGANGYTF
cdr3_nt: TGCGCCAGCAGCCCCCTCGGACAGGGGGCGAACGGCTACACCTTC

d_call: TRBD1
cdr3_length: 13
j_call: TRBJ1-1
v_call: TRBV9
clone_size: .
cdr3_aa: CASTKGAATEAFF
cdr3_nt: TGTGCCAGCACAAAGGGGGCAGCTACTGAAGCTTTCTTT

d_call: TRBD2
cdr3_length: 17
j_call: TRBJ2-2
v_call: TRBV5-1
clone_size: .
cdr3_aa: CASSHLGGTGNTGELFF
cdr3_nt: TGCGCCAGCAGCCATCTGGGGGGGACCGGGAACACCGGGGAGCTGTTTTTT

d_call: TRBD1
cdr3_length: 14
j_call: TRBJ2-5
v_call: TRBV18
clone_size: .
cdr3_aa: CASSRSGTGETQYF
cdr3_nt: TGTGCCAGCTCTCGTTCCGGGACAGGGGAGACCCAGTACTTC

d_call: TRBD1
cdr3_length: 16
j_call: TRBJ1-5
v_call: TRBV6-6
clone_size: .
cdr3_aa: CASSYSSTGVSQPQHF
cdr3_nt: TGTGCCAGCAGTTACTCGTCGACAGGGGTCAGTCAGCCCCAGCATTTT

d_call: TRBD2
cdr3_length: 15
j_call: TRBJ2-1
v_call: TRBV5-6
clone_size: few
cdr3_aa: CASSQTSGYYNEQFF
cdr3_nt: TGTGCCAGCAGCCAAACTAGCGGCTACTACAATGAGCAGTTCTTC

d_call: .
cdr3_length: 17
j_call: TRBJ2-5
v_call: TRBV7-2
clone_size: .
cdr3_aa: CASSLAGVTLWGETQYF
cdr3_nt: TGTGCCAGCAGCTTAGCAGGGGTGACACTCTGGGGAGAGACCCAGTACTTC

d_call: .
cdr3_length: 16
j_call: TRBJ1-2
v_call: TRBV5-8
clone_size: .
cdr3_aa: CASRSPLEGYYYGYTF
cdr3_nt: TGTGCCAGCAGATCTCCCTTGGAGGGCTACTACTATGGCTACACCTTC

d_call: .
cdr3_length: 15
j_call: TRBJ2-3
v_call: TRBV28
clone_size: .
cdr3_aa: CASSLQGEGTDTQYF
cdr3_nt: TGTGCCAGCAGTCTACAGGGAGAAGGCACAGATACGCAGTATTTT

d_call: TRBD1
cdr3_length: 15
j_call: TRBJ1-2
v_call: TRBV27
clone_size: .
cdr3_aa: CASSFRRGHGYGYTF
cdr3_nt: TGTGCCAGCAGTTTTCGTAGGGGGCATGGCTATGGCTACACCTTC

d_call: TRBD2
cdr3_length: 16
j_call: TRBJ2-2
v_call: TRBV5-1
clone_size: .
cdr3_aa: CASSIAPSGNTGELFF
cdr3_nt: TGCGCCAGCAGCATAGCCCCTAGCGGGAACACCGGGGAGCTGTTTTTT

d_call: TRBD1
cdr3_length: 13
j_call: TRBJ1-1
v_call: TRBV12-3/TRBV12-4
clone_size: .
cdr3_aa: CASSPQGGVEAFF
cdr3_nt: TGTGCCAGCAGTCCCCAGGGGGGAGTCGAGGCTTTCTTT

d_call: .
cdr3_length: 11
j_call: TRBJ1-1
v_call: TRBV21-1
clone_size: .
cdr3_aa: CASSNRTEAFF
cdr3_nt: TGTGCCAGCAGCAACAGGACTGAAGCTTTCTTT

d_call: .
cdr3_length: 14
j_call: TRBJ1-3
v_call: TRBV6-5
clone_size: .
cdr3_aa: CASSPGVPGNTIYF
cdr3_nt: TGTGCCAGCAGCCCAGGGGTACCTGGAAACACCATATATTTT

d_call: TRBD1
cdr3_length: 15
j_call: TRBJ1-1
v_call: TRBV7-9
clone_size: once
cdr3_aa: CASSVKGQGAAEAFF
cdr3_nt: TGTGCCAGCAGCGTTAAGGGACAGGGGGCGGCTGAAGCTTTCTTT

d_call: TRBD2
cdr3_length: 16
j_call: TRBJ2-3
v_call: TRBV25-1
clone_size: .
cdr3_aa: CASSESLGQREDTQYF
cdr3_nt: TGTGCCAGCAGTGAATCACTCGGACAGCGGGAGGATACGCAGTATTTT

d_call: TRBD1
cdr3_length: 14
j_call: TRBJ1-4
v_call: TRBV7-9
clone_size: once
cdr3_aa: CASSGQGANEKLFF
cdr3_nt: TGTGCCAGCAGCGGACAGGGGGCAAATGAAAAACTGTTTTTT

d_call: .
cdr3_length: 14
j_call: TRBJ1-1
v_call: TRBV9
clone_size: .
cdr3_aa: CASSASEGNTEAFF
cdr3_nt: TGTGCCAGCAGCGCGTCCGAGGGTAATACTGAAGCTTTCTTT

d_call: .
cdr3_length: 15
j_call: TRBJ2-7
v_call: TRBV7-2
clone_size: .
cdr3_aa: CASSSPRDWDYEQYF
cdr3_nt: TGTGCCAGCAGCTCCCCGCGGGACTGGGACTACGAGCAGTACTTC

d_call: TRBD1
cdr3_length: 16
j_call: TRBJ1-1
v_call: TRBV9
clone_size: .
cdr3_aa: CASNPEGTGKGTEAFF
cdr3_nt: TGTGCCAGCAACCCTGAAGGGACAGGGAAGGGTACTGAAGCTTTCTTT

d_call: TRBD1
cdr3_length: 19
j_call: TRBJ2-7
v_call: TRBV7-8
clone_size: .
cdr3_aa: CASSLDNFMGTGSSYEQYF
cdr3_nt: TGTGCCAGCAGCTTAGATAATTTTATGGGGACAGGGAGCTCCTACGAGCAGTACTTC

d_call: .
cdr3_length: 13
j_call: TRBJ1-2
v_call: TRBV29-1
clone_size: .
cdr3_aa: CSVELETLYGYTF
cdr3_nt: TGTAGCGTTGAATTGGAGACCCTCTATGGCTACACCTTC

d_call: TRBD1
cdr3_length: 16
j_call: TRBJ2-1
v_call: TRBV10-2
clone_size: .
cdr3_aa: CASSESGGQAYNEQFF
cdr3_nt: TGCGCCAGCAGTGAGTCGGGCGGACAGGCCTACAATGAGCAGTTCTTC

d_call: TRBD1
cdr3_length: 16
j_call: TRBJ1-1
v_call: TRBV7-9
clone_size: .
cdr3_aa: CASSLTGETGGAEAFF
cdr3_nt: TGTGCCAGCAGCCTGACGGGGGAAACAGGGGGAGCTGAAGCTTTCTTT

d_call: .
cdr3_length: 12
j_call: TRBJ1-5
v_call: TRBV6-5
clone_size: .
cdr3_aa: CASKRGNQPQHF
cdr3_nt: TGTGCCAGCAAGAGGGGCAATCAGCCCCAGCATTTT

d_call: TRBD2
cdr3_length: 14
j_call: TRBJ2-1
v_call: TRBV6-5
clone_size: .
cdr3_aa: CAVSSLAGDNEQFF
cdr3_nt: TGTGCCGTCAGCAGCCTAGCGGGGGATAATGAGCAGTTCTTC

d_call: .
cdr3_length: 15
j_call: TRBJ1-6
v_call: TRBV7-2
clone_size: .
cdr3_aa: CASSRRTLYNSPLHF
cdr3_nt: TGTGCCAGCAGCCGGAGGACGCTCTATAATTCACCCCTCCACTTT

d_call: .
cdr3_length: 17
j_call: TRBJ1-5
v_call: TRBV18
clone_size: .
cdr3_aa: CASSPAVWTDSNQPQHF
cdr3_nt: TGTGCCAGCTCACCAGCGGTTTGGACAGATAGCAATCAGCCCCAGCATTTT

d_call: .
cdr3_length: 13
j_call: TRBJ1-2
v_call: TRBV12-3/TRBV12-4
clone_size: once
cdr3_aa: CASSLDSGRGYTF
cdr3_nt: TGTGCCAGCAGTTTAGATAGCGGACGTGGCTACACCTTC

d_call: .
cdr3_length: 15
j_call: TRBJ1-6
v_call: TRBV3-1/TRBV3-2
clone_size: .
cdr3_aa: CASSPSVSYNSPLHF
cdr3_nt: TGTGCCAGCAGCCCTTCAGTCTCTTATAATTCACCCCTCCACTTT

d_call: TRBD2
cdr3_length: 17
j_call: TRBJ2-5
v_call: TRBV4-2
clone_size: once
cdr3_aa: CASSQGGLRGRAETQYF
cdr3_nt: TGTGCCAGCAGCCAAGGGGGTCTTCGCGGGAGGGCGGAGACCCAGTACTTC

d_call: TRBD2
cdr3_length: 16
j_call: TRBJ2-1
v_call: TRBV27
clone_size: .
cdr3_aa: CASSLRTSGRINEQFF
cdr3_nt: TGTGCCAGCAGTCTCCGGACTAGCGGGAGGATTAATGAGCAGTTCTTC

d_call: TRBD1
cdr3_length: 16
j_call: TRBJ1-2
v_call: TRBV7-9
clone_size: .
cdr3_aa: CASSRDRAGDGYGYTF
cdr3_nt: TGTGCCAGCAGCCGGGACAGGGCGGGAGATGGTTATGGCTACACCTTC

d_call: TRBD2
cdr3_length: 20
j_call: TRBJ2-1
v_call: TRBV5-3
clone_size: once
cdr3_aa: CARSTGVLGLAGVSYNEQFF
cdr3_nt: TGTGCCAGAAGCACCGGGGTGCTGGGACTAGCGGGAGTTTCCTACAATGAGCAGTTCTTC

d_call: .
cdr3_length: 15
j_call: TRBJ1-1
v_call: TRBV7-2
clone_size: .
cdr3_aa: CASSWRQNMNTEAFF
cdr3_nt: TGTGCCAGCAGCTGGAGACAGAACATGAACACTGAAGCTTTCTTT

d_call: .
cdr3_length: 16
j_call: TRBJ1-1
v_call: TRBV2
clone_size: .
cdr3_aa: CASSGKGGGLNTEAFF
cdr3_nt: TGTGCCAGCAGTGGTAAGGGAGGCGGGTTGAACACTGAAGCTTTCTTT

d_call: TRBD1
cdr3_length: 17
j_call: TRBJ1-4
v_call: TRBV25-1
clone_size: .
cdr3_aa: CASSATRGQGGNEKLFF
cdr3_nt: TGTGCCAGCAGCGCTACCCGAGGACAGGGGGGAAATGAAAAACTGTTTTTT

d_call: .
cdr3_length: 12
j_call: TRBJ2-5
v_call: TRBV12-3/TRBV12-4
clone_size: .
cdr3_aa: CASSPQVTTQYF
cdr3_nt: TGTGCCAGCAGTCCCCAGGTAACGACCCAGTACTTC

d_call: .
cdr3_length: 13
j_call: TRBJ1-1
v_call: TRBV30
clone_size: once
cdr3_aa: CAWSVLWGSEAFF
cdr3_nt: TGTGCCTGGAGTGTTTTATGGGGCAGTGAAGCTTTCTTT

d_call: TRBD1
cdr3_length: 15
j_call: TRBJ2-3
v_call: TRBV7-3
clone_size: .
cdr3_aa: CASSAQGVGTDTQYF
cdr3_nt: TGTGCCAGCAGCGCACAGGGGGTTGGAACAGATACGCAGTATTTT

d_call: TRBD1
cdr3_length: 14
j_call: TRBJ1-1
v_call: TRBV11-3
clone_size: .
cdr3_aa: CASAQQGSDTEAFF
cdr3_nt: TGTGCCAGCGCCCAACAGGGGTCGGACACTGAAGCTTTCTTT

d_call: .
cdr3_length: 14
j_call: TRBJ1-1
v_call: TRBV5-1
clone_size: .
cdr3_aa: CASSQGTVNTEAFF
cdr3_nt: TGCGCCAGCAGCCAGGGGACGGTGAACACTGAAGCTTTCTTT

d_call: TRBD1
cdr3_length: 14
j_call: TRBJ1-1
v_call: TRBV30
clone_size: .
cdr3_aa: CAWDAQGTGTEAFF
cdr3_nt: TGTGCCTGGGACGCACAGGGGACTGGCACTGAAGCTTTCTTT

d_call: TRBD1
cdr3_length: 15
j_call: TRBJ1-1
v_call: TRBV3-1/TRBV3-2
clone_size: .
cdr3_aa: CASSRADRMNTEAFF
cdr3_nt: TGTGCCAGCAGCCGGGCGGACAGGATGAACACTGAAGCTTTCTTT

d_call: .
cdr3_length: 13
j_call: TRBJ2-3
v_call: TRBV28
clone_size: .
cdr3_aa: CASSWTSSDTQYF
cdr3_nt: TGTGCCAGCAGTTGGACATCATCGGATACGCAGTATTTT

d_call: .
cdr3_length: 16
j_call: TRBJ2-6
v_call: TRBV28
clone_size: .
cdr3_aa: CASRGPGISGANVLTF
cdr3_nt: TGTGCCAGCAGGGGCCCGGGAATCTCTGGGGCCAACGTCCTGACTTTC

d_call: TRBD1
cdr3_length: 14
j_call: TRBJ1-1
v_call: TRBV7-9
clone_size: .
cdr3_aa: CASSRTGANTEAFF
cdr3_nt: TGTGCCAGCAGCAGAACAGGGGCGAACACTGAAGCTTTCTTT

d_call: .
cdr3_length: 16
j_call: TRBJ1-3
v_call: TRBV5-1
clone_size: .
cdr3_aa: CASSAAPGFSGNTIYF
cdr3_nt: TGCGCCAGCAGCGCAGCTCCAGGGTTCTCTGGAAACACCATATATTTT

d_call: .
cdr3_length: 14
j_call: TRBJ2-2
v_call: TRBV9
clone_size: few
cdr3_aa: CASSPRSNTGELFF
cdr3_nt: TGTGCCAGCAGCCCCCGGTCCAACACCGGGGAGCTGTTTTTT

d_call: .
cdr3_length: 15
j_call: TRBJ1-2
v_call: TRBV16
clone_size: .
cdr3_aa: CASSPWRGYNYGYTF
cdr3_nt: TGTGCCAGCAGCCCGTGGAGGGGTTATAACTATGGCTACACCTTC

d_call: .
cdr3_length: 13
j_call: TRBJ2-1
v_call: TRBV7-8
clone_size: .
cdr3_aa: CASSSQGANEQFF
cdr3_nt: TGTGCCAGCAGCTCCCAGGGTGCCAATGAGCAGTTCTTC

d_call: .
cdr3_length: 12
j_call: TRBJ1-2
v_call: TRBV7-9
clone_size: .
cdr3_aa: CASSLLGSGYTF
cdr3_nt: TGTGCCAGCAGCTTACTAGGAAGTGGCTACACCTTC

d_call: .
cdr3_length: 16
j_call: TRBJ1-3
v_call: TRBV5-8
clone_size: .
cdr3_aa: CASSFEGRGPGNTIYF
cdr3_nt: TGTGCCAGCAGCTTTGAAGGGCGGGGGCCTGGAAACACCATATATTTT

d_call: TRBD2
cdr3_length: 16
j_call: TRBJ2-2
v_call: TRBV28
clone_size: .
cdr3_aa: CASSSAGGLNTGELFF
cdr3_nt: TGTGCCAGCAGTTCCGCGGGAGGGCTGAACACCGGGGAGCTGTTTTTT

d_call: TRBD1
cdr3_length: 14
j_call: TRBJ1-2
v_call: TRBV19
clone_size: .
cdr3_aa: CASSISRGPYGYTF
cdr3_nt: TGTGCCAGTAGTATCAGCAGGGGGCCCTATGGCTACACCTTC

d_call: .
cdr3_length: 14
j_call: TRBJ2-1
v_call: TRBV7-9
clone_size: .
cdr3_aa: CASSLRGGPNEQFF
cdr3_nt: TGTGCCAGCAGCTTGAGGGGGGGCCCCAATGAGCAGTTCTTC

d_call: .
cdr3_length: 14
j_call: TRBJ1-6
v_call: TRBV19
clone_size: .
cdr3_aa: CASRKEDSNSPLHF
cdr3_nt: TGTGCCAGTAGAAAAGAGGACAGTAATTCACCCCTCCACTTT

d_call: TRBD1
cdr3_length: 13
j_call: TRBJ1-2
v_call: TRBV6-5
clone_size: .
cdr3_aa: CASSRDSGYGYTF
cdr3_nt: TGTGCCAGCAGCCGGGACAGCGGTTATGGCTACACCTTC